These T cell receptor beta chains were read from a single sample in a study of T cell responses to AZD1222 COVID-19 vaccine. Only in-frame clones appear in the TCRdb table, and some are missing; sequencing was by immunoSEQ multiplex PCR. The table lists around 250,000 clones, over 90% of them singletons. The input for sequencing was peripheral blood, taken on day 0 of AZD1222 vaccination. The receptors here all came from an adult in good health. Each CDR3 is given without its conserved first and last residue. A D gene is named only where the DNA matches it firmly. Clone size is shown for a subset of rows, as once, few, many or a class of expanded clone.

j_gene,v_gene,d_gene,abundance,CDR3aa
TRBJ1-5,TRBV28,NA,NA,ASGGRPSEPQH
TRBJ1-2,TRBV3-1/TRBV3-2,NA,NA,ASSQGEGNYGYT
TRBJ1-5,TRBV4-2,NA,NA,ASSQVLDWTPDQPQH
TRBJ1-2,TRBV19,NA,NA,ASSEDSPYGYT
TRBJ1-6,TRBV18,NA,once,ASSLDRGYSPLH
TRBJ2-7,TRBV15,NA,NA,ATSRDLAYEQY
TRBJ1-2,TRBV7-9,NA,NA,ASSQEGSRGYT
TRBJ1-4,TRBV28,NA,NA,ASSGAGTNEKLF
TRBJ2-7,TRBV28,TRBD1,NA,ASSYDRADYEQY
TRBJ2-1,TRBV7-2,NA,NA,ASSLGRFDNEQF
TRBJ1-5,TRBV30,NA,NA,AWSPDSGLQPQH
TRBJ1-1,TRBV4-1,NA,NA,ASSRLSSVNTEAF
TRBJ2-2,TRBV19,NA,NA,ASRTLEGFNTGELF
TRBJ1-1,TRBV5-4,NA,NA,ASSLAANTEAF
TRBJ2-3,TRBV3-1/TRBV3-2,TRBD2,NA,ASSRLLAGGTDTQY
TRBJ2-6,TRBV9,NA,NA,ASSPVGGFSGANVLT
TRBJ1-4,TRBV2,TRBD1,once,ARRTGRNEKLF
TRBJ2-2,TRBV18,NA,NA,ASLGRGELF
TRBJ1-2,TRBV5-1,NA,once,ASSPMGVKDGYT
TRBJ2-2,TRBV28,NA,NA,ASKWALNPNTGELF
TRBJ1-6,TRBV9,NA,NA,ASSVAGGTTPNSPLH
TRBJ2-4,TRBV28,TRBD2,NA,ASSLVRQRGIQY
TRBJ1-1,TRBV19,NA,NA,ASRTGMNTEAF
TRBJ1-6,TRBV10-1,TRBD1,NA,ASSDRDREISRPDSPLH
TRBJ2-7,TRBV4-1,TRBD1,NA,ASSQIQGGPYEQY
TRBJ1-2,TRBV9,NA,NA,ASSQGTLHYGYT
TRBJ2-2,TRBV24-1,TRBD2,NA,ATSERPGLASNTGELF
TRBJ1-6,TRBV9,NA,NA,ASSPAGRNSPLH
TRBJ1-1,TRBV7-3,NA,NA,ASSFGPRTEAF
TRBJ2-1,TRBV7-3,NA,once,ASSYGARNEQF
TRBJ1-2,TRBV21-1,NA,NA,ASSKLGDRGSRIYGYT
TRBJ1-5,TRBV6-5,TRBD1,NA,ASKLSGGQPQH
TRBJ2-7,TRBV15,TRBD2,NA,ATSTSLGGSPYEQY
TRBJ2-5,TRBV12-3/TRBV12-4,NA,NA,ASSLAQVETQY
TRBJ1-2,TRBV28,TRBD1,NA,ASRRQGVSRNYGYT
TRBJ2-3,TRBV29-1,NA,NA,SVEEGAGATDTQY
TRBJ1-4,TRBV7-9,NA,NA,ASSLEGYGEKLF
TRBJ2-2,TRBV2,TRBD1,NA,ASRRTGGAYTGELF
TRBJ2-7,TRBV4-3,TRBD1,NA,ASSKQGGTYEQY
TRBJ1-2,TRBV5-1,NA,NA,ASSLEGSTYGYT
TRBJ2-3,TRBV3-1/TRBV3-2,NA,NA,ASSPSGDTQY
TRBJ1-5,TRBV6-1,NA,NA,ASSPPGGYQPQH
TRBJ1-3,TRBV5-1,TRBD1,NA,ASSRDRGSGNTIY
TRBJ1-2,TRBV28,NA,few,ASSFSRVYGYT
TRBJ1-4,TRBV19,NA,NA,ASSTGTLNEKLF
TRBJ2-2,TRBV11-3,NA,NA,ASSLDTGTGELF
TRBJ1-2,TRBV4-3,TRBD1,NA,ASSQDSGTGRYGYT
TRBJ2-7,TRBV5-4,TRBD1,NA,ASSLGAGGAYEQY
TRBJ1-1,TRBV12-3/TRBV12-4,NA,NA,ASSLGNTEAF